Here is one T cell receptor (beta chain) with its context. Its antigen remains unknown. This CDR3 has 15 amino acids. With 9 bases removed from V and 6 bases from J, the gap between germline ends came to 20 bases. Germline V gene sequence: CDR1 MNHEY, CDR2 SMNVEV (reference sequence). This sample stems from a study of shared clonotypes between healthy human individuals. Study results and limitations: The authors expected sequencing depth to affect clonotype sharing among donors.

Per the study methods: As immunoSEQ supplied junction-only sequences (without quality scores), filtering differed. The data were produced by immunoSEQ multiplex PCR, yet TCRdb's version contains in-frame clones alone and is incomplete. For V, J and clone size, that table is used; D and trimming come from the DNA. The table records millions of clones, 85% to 95% of them present only once. The clonotype was recovered from a man aged 18 to 29 in good health. The chain is built from TRBV27 and TRBJ2-2, with a tentative D call TRBD2 (6 bases). The sequencing sample was made of naive CD4+ T cells sorted from blood. The subset is: CD45RA+ positively selected. Written as DNA, the CDR3 is TGTGCCAGTTTCCCTGAGCGGGCCGGCGCCGGGGAGCTGTTTTTT. This gives the protein CASFPERAGAGELFF.